The clone carrying this TCR beta chain was counted many times. Sample time point: newly diagnosed GD, antithyroid drugs for less than 3 months. With RNA extracted from PBMCs as input, the TCR library was made. The CDR3 sequence is 13 residues long. Per the germline V gene, CDR1 is MNHEY and CDR2 is SVGEGT. V lost 0 bases, J lost 5 bases, and 5 bases lay in between. This entry is derived from a study of regulatory T cells in long-lasting Graves disease. In the study overall: Prior antithyroid drug treatment in newly diagnosed Graves' patients lasted under 3 months.

Investigators prepared the TCR beta libraries by applying iRepertoire HTBI primers and Arm-PCR of CDR3 regions. From the multiplex PCR reads, TCRdb called clonotypes with MiXCR, one entry per CDR3 protein. Of about 620,000 distinct CDR3 sequences listed, around 17% were seen once; the top ten hold around a sixth. These sequences were also reported in another study, on T cells in Graves' hyperthyroidism and ophthalmopathy. This second study notes: Any patient presenting with uncontrolled infection, other autoimmune disease, pregnancy or lactation was left out. Among thyroid clonotypes expanded above 0.001, most also appeared in blood.

The clonotype originates from a woman aged 30 to 39 with Graves disease. V usage is TRBV6-2 or TRBV6-3 and J usage is TRBJ2-4; D gene unclear. The material sequenced was peripheral blood mononuclear cells (PBMCs), taken at new diagnosis, from a patient treated with antithyroid drugs. The CDR3 protein is CASSYSPENIQYF. DNA for the CDR3: TGTGCCAGCAGTTACTCCCCGGAAAACATTCAGTACTTC.